This T cell receptor beta chain was profiled in a study of T-cell reconstitution after alpha-beta-depleted transplantation in children. A library of TCRbeta sequences, prepared with unique molecular identifiers, was generated. TCRdb itself ran the PCR reads through MiXCR, one entry per CDR3 protein. The sample holds about 300,000 distinct CDR3 sequences; over 9% are singletons and the top ten take 7.5%. This clonotype was detected a few times. The clonotype was recovered from a boy in the first two years of life with acute myeloid leukemia, due to receive a stem cell transplant. Sequencing used PBMCs, obtained before TCRalphabeta/CD19-depleted stem cell transplant.

Written as DNA, the CDR3 is TGTGCCAGCAGGCCGTCCGGAGACTCCACGTACAATGAGCAGTTCTTC. Translated, it gives CASRPSGDSTYNEQFF. The chain is built from TRBV12-3 or TRBV12-4 and TRBJ2-1; D remains ambiguous. The CDR3 is 16 amino acids. V was pared by 6 bases and J by 4 bases, with 19 bases between.